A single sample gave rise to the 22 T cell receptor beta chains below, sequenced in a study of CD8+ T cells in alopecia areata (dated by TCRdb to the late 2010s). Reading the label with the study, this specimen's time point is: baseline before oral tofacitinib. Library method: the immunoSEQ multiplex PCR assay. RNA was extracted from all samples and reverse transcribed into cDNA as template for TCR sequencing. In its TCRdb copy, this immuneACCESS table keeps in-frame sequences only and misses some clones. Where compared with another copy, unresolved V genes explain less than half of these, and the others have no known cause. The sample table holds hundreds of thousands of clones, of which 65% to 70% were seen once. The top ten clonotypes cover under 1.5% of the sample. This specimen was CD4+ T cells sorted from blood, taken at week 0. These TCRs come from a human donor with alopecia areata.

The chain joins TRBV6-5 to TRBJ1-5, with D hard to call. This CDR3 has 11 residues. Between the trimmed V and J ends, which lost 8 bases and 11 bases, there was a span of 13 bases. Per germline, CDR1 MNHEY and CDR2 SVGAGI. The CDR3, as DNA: TGTGCCAGCTCCAGGCCTCCAGCCCAGCATTTT. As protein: CASSRPPAQHF.

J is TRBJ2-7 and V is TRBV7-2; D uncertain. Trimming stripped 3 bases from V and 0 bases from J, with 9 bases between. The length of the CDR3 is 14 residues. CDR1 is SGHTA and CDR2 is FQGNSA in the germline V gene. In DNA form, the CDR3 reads TGTGCCAGCAGCTTCGCTTCTGGCTCCTACGAGCAGTACTTC. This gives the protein CASSFASGSYEQYF.

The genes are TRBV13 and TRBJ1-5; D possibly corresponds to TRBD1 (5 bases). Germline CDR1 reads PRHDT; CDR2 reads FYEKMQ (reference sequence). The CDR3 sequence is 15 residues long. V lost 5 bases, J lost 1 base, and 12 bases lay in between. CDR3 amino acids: CASSLRDGSNQPQHF. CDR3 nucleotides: TGTGCCAGCAGCCTCCGGGACGGAAGCAATCAGCCCCAGCATTTT.

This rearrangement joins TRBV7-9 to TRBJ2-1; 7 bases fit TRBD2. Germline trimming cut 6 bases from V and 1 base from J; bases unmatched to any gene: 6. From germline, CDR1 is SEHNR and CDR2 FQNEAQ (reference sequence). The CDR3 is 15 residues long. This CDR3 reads CASSPGRGSYNEQFF. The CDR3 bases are TGTGCCAGCAGTCCGGGGAGGGGTTCCTACAATGAGCAGTTCTTC. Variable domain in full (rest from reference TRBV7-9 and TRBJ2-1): DTGVSQNPRHKITKRGQNVTFRCDPISEHNRLYWYRQTLGQGPEFLTYFQNEAQLEKSRLLSDRFSAERPKGSFSTLEIQRTEQGDSAMYLCASSPGRGSYNEQFFGPGTRLTVL.

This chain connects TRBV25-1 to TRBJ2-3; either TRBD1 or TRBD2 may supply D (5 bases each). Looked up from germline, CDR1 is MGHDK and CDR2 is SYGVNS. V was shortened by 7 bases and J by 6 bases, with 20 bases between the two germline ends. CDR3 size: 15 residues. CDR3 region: CASTSRGQGGDTQYF. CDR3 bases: TGTGCCAGCACCTCGAGAGGGCAGGGCGGGGATACGCAGTATTTT.

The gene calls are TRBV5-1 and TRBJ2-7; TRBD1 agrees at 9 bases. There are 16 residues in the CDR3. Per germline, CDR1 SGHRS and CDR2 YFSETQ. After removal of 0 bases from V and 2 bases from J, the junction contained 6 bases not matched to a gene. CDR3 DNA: TGCGCCAGCAGCTTGGAGGGTGGGACAGGGACCTACGAGCAGTACTTC. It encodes CASSLEGGTGTYEQYF.

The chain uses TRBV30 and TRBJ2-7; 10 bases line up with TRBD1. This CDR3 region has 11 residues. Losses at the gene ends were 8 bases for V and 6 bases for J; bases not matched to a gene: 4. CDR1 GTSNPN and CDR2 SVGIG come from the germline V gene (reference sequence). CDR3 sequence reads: CAGDRGPEQYF. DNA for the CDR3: TGTGCCGGGGACAGGGGACCCGAGCAGTACTTC.

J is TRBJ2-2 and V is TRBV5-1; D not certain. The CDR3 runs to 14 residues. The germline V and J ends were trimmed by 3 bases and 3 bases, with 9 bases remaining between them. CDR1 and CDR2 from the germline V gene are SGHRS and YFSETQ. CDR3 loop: CASSYGRYTGELFF. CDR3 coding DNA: TGCGCCAGCAGCTACGGACGGTACACCGGGGAGCTGTTTTTT.

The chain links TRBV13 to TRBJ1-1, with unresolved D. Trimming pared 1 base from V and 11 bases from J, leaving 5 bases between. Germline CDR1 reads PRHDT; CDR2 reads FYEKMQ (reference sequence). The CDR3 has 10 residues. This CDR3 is CASSLVYAFF. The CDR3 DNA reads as TGTGCCAGCAGCTTAGTCTACGCTTTCTTT. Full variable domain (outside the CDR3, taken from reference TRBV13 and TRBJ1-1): AAGVIQSPRHLIKEKRETATLKCYPIPRHDTVYWYQQGPGQDPQFLISFYEKMQSDKGSIPDRFSAQQFSDYHSELNMSSLELGDSALYFCASSLVYAFFGQGTRLTVV.

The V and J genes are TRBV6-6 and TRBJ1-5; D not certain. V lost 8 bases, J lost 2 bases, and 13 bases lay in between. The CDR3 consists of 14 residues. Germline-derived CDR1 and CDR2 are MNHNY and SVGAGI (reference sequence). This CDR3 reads CASGFLGGNQPQHF. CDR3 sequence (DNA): TGTGCCAGCGGTTTTCTAGGCGGCAATCAGCCCCAGCATTTT.

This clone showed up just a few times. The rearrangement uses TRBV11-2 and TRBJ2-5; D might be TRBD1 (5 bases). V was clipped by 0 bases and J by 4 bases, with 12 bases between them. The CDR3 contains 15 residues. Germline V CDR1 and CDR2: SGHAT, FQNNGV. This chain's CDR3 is CASSLDSQGGETQYF. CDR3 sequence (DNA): TGTGCCAGCAGCTTAGATAGCCAGGGTGGAGAGACCCAGTACTTC.

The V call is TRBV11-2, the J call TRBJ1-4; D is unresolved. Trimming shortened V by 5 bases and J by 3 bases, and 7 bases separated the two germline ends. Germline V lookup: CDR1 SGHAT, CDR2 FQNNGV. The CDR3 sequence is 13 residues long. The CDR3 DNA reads TGTGCCAGCAGCCCACCGGCTAATGAAAAACTGTTTTTT. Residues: CASSPPANEKLFF.

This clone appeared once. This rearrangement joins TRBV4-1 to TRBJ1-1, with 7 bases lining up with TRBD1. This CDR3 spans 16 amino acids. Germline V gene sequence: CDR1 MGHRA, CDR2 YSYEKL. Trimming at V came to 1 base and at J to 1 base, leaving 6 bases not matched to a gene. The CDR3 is CASSQGTGTENTEAFF. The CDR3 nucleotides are TGCGCCAGCAGCCAAGGGACAGGTACCGAGAACACTGAAGCTTTCTTT.

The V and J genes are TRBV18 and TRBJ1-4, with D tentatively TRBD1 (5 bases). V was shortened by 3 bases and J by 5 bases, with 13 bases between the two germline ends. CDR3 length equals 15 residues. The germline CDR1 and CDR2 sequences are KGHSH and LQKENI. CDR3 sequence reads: CASSPQGTVNEKLFF. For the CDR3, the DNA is TGTGCCAGCTCACCCCAGGGTACCGTCAATGAAAAACTGTTTTTT.

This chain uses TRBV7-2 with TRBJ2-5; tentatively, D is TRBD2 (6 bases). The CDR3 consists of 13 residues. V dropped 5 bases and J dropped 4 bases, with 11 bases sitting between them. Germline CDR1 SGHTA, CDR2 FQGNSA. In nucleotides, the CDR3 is TGTGCCAGCAGCCCAAGACTAGTAGAGACCCAGTACTTC. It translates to CASSPRLVETQYF.

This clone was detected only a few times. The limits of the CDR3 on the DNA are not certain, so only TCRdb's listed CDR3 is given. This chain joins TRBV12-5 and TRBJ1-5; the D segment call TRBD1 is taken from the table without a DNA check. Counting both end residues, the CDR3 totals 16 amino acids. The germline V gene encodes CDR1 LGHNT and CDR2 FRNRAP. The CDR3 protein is CASGLGMGHRNQPQHF.

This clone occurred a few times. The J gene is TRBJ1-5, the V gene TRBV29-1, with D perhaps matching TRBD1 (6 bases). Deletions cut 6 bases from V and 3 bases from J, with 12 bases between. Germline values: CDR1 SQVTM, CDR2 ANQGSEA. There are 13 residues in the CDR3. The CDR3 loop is CSVQTGPNQPQHF. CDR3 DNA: TGCAGCGTCCAGACAGGTCCCAATCAGCCCCAGCATTTT.

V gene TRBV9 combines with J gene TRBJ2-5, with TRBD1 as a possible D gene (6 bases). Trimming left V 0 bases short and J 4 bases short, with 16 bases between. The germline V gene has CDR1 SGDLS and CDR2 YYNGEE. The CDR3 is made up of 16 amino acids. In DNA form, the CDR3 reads TGTGCCAGCAGCGTAGAGGGCAGGGGCGAAGGAGAGACCCAGTACTTC. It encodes CASSVEGRGEGETQYF.

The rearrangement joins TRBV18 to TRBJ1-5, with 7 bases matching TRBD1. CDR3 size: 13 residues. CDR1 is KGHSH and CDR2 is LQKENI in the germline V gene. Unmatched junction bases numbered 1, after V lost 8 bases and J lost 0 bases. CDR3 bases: TGTGCCAGCACAGGGGATAGCAATCAGCCCCAGCATTTT. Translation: CASTGDSNQPQHF.

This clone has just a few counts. CDR3 region: CASSQARGGETQYF. The CDR3 nucleotides read TGTGCCAGCAGCCAAGCTCGTGGCGGAGAGACCCAGTACTTC. This chain joins TRBV14 and TRBJ2-5; D ambiguous. Germline V gene sequence: CDR1 SGHDN, CDR2 FVKESK. CDR3 length equals 14 residues. With 1 base removed from V and 4 bases from J, the gap between germline ends came to 10 bases. The variable domain in full, completed from reference TRBV14 and TRBJ2-5, reads EAGVTQFPSHSVIEKGQTVTLRCDPISGHDNLYWYRRVMGKEIKFLLHFVKESKQDESGMPNNRFLAERTGGTYSTLKVQPAELEDSGVYFCASSQARGGETQYFGPGTRLLVL.

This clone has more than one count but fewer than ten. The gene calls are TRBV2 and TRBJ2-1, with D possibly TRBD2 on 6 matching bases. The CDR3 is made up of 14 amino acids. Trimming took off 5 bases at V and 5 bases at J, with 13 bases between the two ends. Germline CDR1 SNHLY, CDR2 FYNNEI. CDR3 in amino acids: CASSWRGVDNEQFF. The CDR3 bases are TGTGCCAGCAGTTGGAGGGGAGTGGACAATGAGCAGTTCTTC.

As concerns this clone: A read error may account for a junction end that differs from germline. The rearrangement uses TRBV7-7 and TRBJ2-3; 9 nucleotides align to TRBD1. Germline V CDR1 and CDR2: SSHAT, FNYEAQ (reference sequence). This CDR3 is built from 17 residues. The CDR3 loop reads CASSPGQGMDSTDTQYF. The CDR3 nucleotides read TGTGCTAGCAGCCCTGGACAGGGGATGGATAGCACAGATACGCAGTATTTT.